A single sample is the source of the 24 T cell receptor beta chains below, sequenced in a study of cytomegalovirus exposure and HLA in healthy donors. Primers: 60 Vbeta forward and 13 Jbeta reverse. Repertoires were generated with immunoSEQ multiplex PCR, while TCRdb's copy carries only in-frame clones and drops some. Of around 92,000 clones in the sample, 65% to 80% were seen once. Sequences were obtained from PBMCs. The source is a human donor in good health.

This clone appeared a single time. CDR3 sequence reads: CASSQEAGYSNQPQHF. The CDR3 DNA reads TGCGCCAGCAGCCAAGAAGCGGGTTATAGCAATCAGCCCCAGCATTTT. The chain carries TRBV4-3 and TRBJ1-5; D gene uncertain. V lost 0 bases, J lost 0 bases, and 9 bases lay in between. Germline V CDR1 and CDR2: LGHNA, YSLEER. The CDR3 runs to 16 residues.

This chain links TRBV5-1 with TRBJ1-2; 7 nucleotides agree with TRBD1. This CDR3 has 16 amino acids. V was pared by 3 bases and J by 7 bases, with 15 bases of the junction left unmatched. In germline, CDR1 is SGHRS, CDR2 YFSETQ. The CDR3 coding sequence is TGCGCCAGCAGCTCGGAGGGACAGTCAAAAGGCGGTGGCTACACCTTC. As protein: CASSSEGQSKGGGYTF.

V usage is TRBV6-4 and J usage is TRBJ2-6; possibly TRBD1 for D (5 bases). Trimming stripped 5 bases from V and 0 bases from J, with 14 bases between. This CDR3 comprises 17 residues. Germline V CDR1 and CDR2: MRHNA, SNTAGT. The CDR3 region is CASSRQLLASGANVLTF. In nucleotides, the CDR3 is TGTGCCAGCAGTCGACAGCTTCTCGCCTCTGGGGCCAACGTCCTGACTTTC.

V and J are TRBV5-8 and TRBJ1-5; 8 positions match TRBD1. The V gene's germline CDR1 is SGHTS and CDR2 YDEGEE. The CDR3 spans 16 residues. V was pared by 4 bases and J by 2 bases, with 8 bases of the junction left unmatched. CDR3 nucleotides: TGTGCCAGCAGCCCCAGGGGGCCGGCGGGCAATCAGCCCCAGCATTTT. It yields the protein CASSPRGPAGNQPQHF.

This chain uses TRBV5-6 with TRBJ2-3; 12 bases are shared with TRBD2. This CDR3 is 16 amino acids long. Germline loops: CDR1 SGHDT, CDR2 YYEEEE. J was trimmed by 7 bases and V by 4 bases; bases with no gene match: 10. CDR3 in DNA: TGTGCCAGCAGCCAGACTAGCGGGGGCGCAGGATATACGCAGTATTTT. Translating it yields CASSQTSGGAGYTQYF.

The chain employs TRBV15 and TRBJ1-5, with D unclear. Germline loops: CDR1 LNHNV, CDR2 YYDKDF (reference sequence). CDR3 length: 13 amino acids. V was cut by 3 bases and J by 5 bases, with 8 bases left in between. This CDR3 reads CATSSRNHQPQHF. DNA of the CDR3: TGTGCCACCAGCAGCAGGAACCATCAGCCCCAGCATTTT.

The rearrangement links TRBV5-1 to TRBJ2-3; TRBD1 is a possible D gene (6 bases). V dropped 0 bases and J dropped 4 bases, with 12 bases sitting between them. In germline, CDR1 is SGHRS, CDR2 YFSETQ. The CDR3 has 15 amino acids. This CDR3 reads CASSLAGRGPDTQYF. CDR3 coding DNA: TGCGCCAGCAGCTTGGCCGGCAGGGGCCCAGATACGCAGTATTTT. The full variable domain, rest sourced from reference TRBV5-1 and TRBJ2-3, is KAGVTQTPRYLIKTRGQQVTLSCSPISGHRSVSWYQQTPGQGLQFLFEYFSETQRNKGNFPGRFSGRQFSNSRSEMNVSTLELGDSALYLCASSLAGRGPDTQYFGPGTRLTVL.

This sequence joins TRBV2 and TRBJ1-2; 10 bases agree with TRBD1. The CDR3 sequence is 15 residues long. Germline V gene sequence: CDR1 SNHLY, CDR2 FYNNEI. The V segment lost 6 bases and the J segment 3 bases; nucleotides outside the gene matches: 7. The CDR3 nucleotides are TGTGCCAGCAGGGCCACGGGACAGGGGTACTATGGCTACACCTTC. Protein: CASRATGQGYYGYTF. Using reference TRBV2 and TRBJ1-2 for the parts outside the CDR3, the full variable domain is EPEVTQTPSHQVTQMGQEVILRCVPISNHLYFYWYRQILGQKVEFLVSFYNNEISEKSEIFDDQFSVERPDGSNFTLKIRSTKLEDSAMYFCASRATGQGYYGYTFGSGTRLTVV.

This clone was seen a single time. The V call is TRBV29-1, the J call TRBJ2-3; the D gene is possibly TRBD2 (6 bases). The germline CDR1 and CDR2 sequences are SQVTM and ANQGSEA. The CDR3 sequence is 17 residues long. Trimming removed 5 bases from V and 2 bases from J, with 23 bases in between. The CDR3 DNA reads TGCAGCGTTACAAGCGGGCGGCGGACGGAACTCACAGATACGCAGTATTTT. This codes for CSVTSGRRTELTDTQYF.

This chain joins TRBV20-1 and TRBJ2-1, with a possible D match to TRBD2 (6 bases). Germline assignment: CDR1 DFQATT and CDR2 SNEGSKA (reference sequence). The CDR3 runs to 11 residues. The CDR3 region has the DNA TGCACTCCCGGGGGTACCAATGAGCAGTTCTTC. Encoded protein: CTPGGTNEQFF.

This clone was seen once. This rearrangement joins TRBV7-8 to TRBJ2-4; 7 nucleotides agree with TRBD2. The CDR3 totals 16 residues. V trimming: 0 bases; J trimming: 9 bases; junction bases outside the gene matches: 11. Germline V gene lookup returns CDR1 SGHVS and CDR2 FQNEAQ. In nucleotides, the CDR3 is TGTGCCAGCAGCTTAGCGCCGGAGGGGCGGGGGAGCATTCAGTACTTC. As protein: CASSLAPEGRGSIQYF.

This rearrangement joins TRBV2 to TRBJ1-5; no reliable D call. V was pared by 4 bases and J by 0 bases, with 7 bases between. The CDR3 consists of 14 residues. In germline, CDR1 is SNHLY, CDR2 FYNNEI. CDR3 protein: CASSAQYSNQPQHF. As DNA, the CDR3 is TGTGCCAGCAGTGCCCAGTATAGCAATCAGCCCCAGCATTTT.

The chain has TRBV18 and TRBJ2-5; D is undetermined. Germline-derived CDR1 and CDR2 are KGHSH and LQKENI. CDR3 size: 13 residues. V lost 0 bases and J lost 4, with 6 bases in between. In DNA, the CDR3 is TGTGCCAGCTCACCACCGGAGAGAGAGACCCAGTACTTC. Translating it yields CASSPPERETQYF. Complete variable domain (other parts from reference TRBV18 and TRBJ2-5): NAGVMQNPRHLVRRRGQEARLRCSPMKGHSHVYWYRQLPEEGLKFMVYLQKENIIDESGMPKERFSAEFPKEGPSILRIQQVVRGDSAAYFCASSPPERETQYFGPGTRLLVL.

This clone occurred a few times. This chain links TRBV7-9 with TRBJ1-2, with a possible D match to TRBD1 (6 bases). CDR3 length equals 15 residues. Trimming left V 5 bases short and J 7 bases short, with 20 bases between. Germline CDR1 is SEHNR and CDR2 is FQNEAQ (reference sequence). In nucleotides, the CDR3 is TGTGCCAGCAGCCTTGCGGCAGGGGTTTTGGCTGGCTACACCTTC. It translates to CASSLAAGVLAGYTF.

The J gene is TRBJ1-1, the V gene TRBV6-5; TRBD1 might be the D (6 bases). The length of the CDR3 is 14 residues. V dropped 5 bases and J dropped 2 bases, with 12 bases sitting between them. Germline V gives CDR1 MNHEY, CDR2 SVGAGI. CDR3 coding DNA: TGTGCCAGCAGTCACGAGGACAGCAACACTGAAGCTTTCTTT. Amino acid sequence: CASSHEDSNTEAFF.

The J gene is TRBJ2-1, the V gene TRBV27; TRBD2 matches 10 bases. This CDR3 is built from 15 residues. V lost 5 bases, J lost 9 bases, and 10 bases stayed unmatched. The germline V gene encodes CDR1 MNHEY and CDR2 SMNVEV (reference sequence). CDR3: CASSPLAGTVGEQFF. The DNA for the CDR3 is TGTGCCAGCAGTCCACTAGCGGGAACCGTGGGTGAGCAGTTCTTC.

This chain uses TRBV5-1 with TRBJ1-1; 9 bases map to TRBD1. CDR1 and CDR2 from the germline V gene are SGHRS and YFSETQ. With V trimmed by 4 bases and J by 2 bases, 18 bases remained unmatched. The CDR3 extends over 19 amino acids. Here the CDR3 reads CASSRGPGRTGAGNTEAFF. The CDR3 coding sequence is TGCGCCAGCAGCCGCGGGCCGGGAAGGACAGGGGCCGGTAACACTGAAGCTTTCTTT.

This clone has only one observation. The rearrangement joins TRBV5-6 to TRBJ2-1; 10 bases fit TRBD2. Trimming took 3 bases from V and 8 from J; bases not matched to a gene: 8. The CDR3 is made up of 15 amino acids. Per germline, CDR1 SGHDT and CDR2 YYEEEE. DNA of the CDR3: TGTGCCAGCAGCTCGAGCGGGGGGGCCTGGCATGAGCAGTTCTTC. It specifies CASSSSGGAWHEQFF.

In its sample, this clone was seen once. The genes are TRBV5-1 and TRBJ1-1; TRBD1 aligns across 11 bases. This CDR3 is 15 amino acids long. Unmatched junction bases numbered 2, after V lost 0 bases and J lost 4 bases. Germline V gene sequence: CDR1 SGHRS, CDR2 YFSETQ. CDR3 sequence: CASSLGTGGGTEAFF. In DNA form, the CDR3 reads TGCGCCAGCAGCTTGGGGACAGGGGGCGGCACTGAAGCTTTCTTT.

This clone has only a few counts. CDR3 sequence: CASSQDARRTEAFF. The CDR3 nucleotides are TGTGCCAGCAGCCAAGACGCCAGGCGCACTGAAGCTTTCTTT. This rearrangement joins TRBV4-2 to TRBJ1-1; D gene uncertain. Germline loops: CDR1 LGHNA, CDR2 YNFKEQ. Trimming removed 0 bases at V and 4 bases at J, with 9 bases between. The CDR3 contains 14 residues.

Written as DNA, the CDR3 is TGCGCCAGCAGCAAGACACTCTCTGGAAACACCATATATTTT. Protein product: CASSKTLSGNTIYF. J is TRBJ1-3 and V is TRBV5-1; unclear D gene. This CDR3 region has 14 residues. Germline V gene data show CDR1 as SGHRS and CDR2 as YFSETQ. With 4 bases removed from V and 0 bases from J, the gap between germline ends came to 8 bases.

This clone was counted only a few times. This chain links TRBV25-1 with TRBJ2-2, with D perhaps TRBD2 (5 bases). The CDR3 is made up of 15 amino acids. With 1 base removed from V and 3 bases from J, the gap between germline ends came to 9 bases. Germline V gives CDR1 MGHDK, CDR2 SYGVNS. The CDR3 DNA follows: TGTGCCAGCAGTGAATTGGGGAGAGACACCGGGGAGCTGTTTTTT. This encodes CASSELGRDTGELFF. The full variable domain, with the rest looked up from reference TRBV25-1 and TRBJ2-2, is EADIYQTPRYLVIGTGKKITLECSQTMGHDKMYWYQQDPGMELHLIHYSYGVNSTEKGDLSSESTVSRIRTEHFPLTLESARPSHTSQYLCASSELGRDTGELFFGEGSRLTVL.

This clone was observed a handful of times. The gene calls are TRBV25-1 and TRBJ1-1; D is possibly TRBD1 (6 bases). This CDR3 region has 13 residues. CDR1 MGHDK and CDR2 SYGVNS come from the germline V gene. Deletions cut 6 bases from V and 5 bases from J, with 13 bases between. CDR3 bases: TGTGCCAGCAGGAGGACAGACACGACTGAAGCTTTCTTT. Residues: CASRRTDTTEAFF.

This chain uses TRBV5-5 with TRBJ2-5; possible D gene TRBD2, 6 bases. This CDR3 is 16 amino acids long. Germline V gene lookup returns CDR1 SGHKS and CDR2 YYEKEE (reference sequence). V shed 2 bases and J shed 1 base, with 15 bases lying between them. The CDR3 DNA follows: TGTGCCAGCAGCTTTCTTGTGGGACTGCTCCAAGAGACCCAGTACTTC. This translates into CASSFLVGLLQETQYF.